A selection of T cell receptor beta chains follows, all from one sample in a study of cytomegalovirus exposure and HLA in healthy donors. The table came from immunoSEQ multiplex PCR; TCRdb's copy has only in-frame clones and leaves some out. In the table there are some 130,000 clones, roughly 72% of which are singletons. The sequencing sample was made of PBMCs. The receptors were sampled from a male donor in good health and CMV-seronegative. CDR3s include the opening cysteine and the closing phenylalanine or tryptophan. Each record gives: D gene, V gene, J gene, clone size, CDR3 DNA, CDR3 protein. A D gene is named only where the DNA matches it firmly. Expanded clones are given a class, and other clones once, few, many or no size at all.

D: -
V: TRBV7-2
J: TRBJ1-1
size: -
DNA: TGTGCCAGCAGCTTAGCATTGCACGGGAACACTGAAGCTTTCTTT
CDR3: CASSLALHGNTEAFF

D: -
V: TRBV7-3
J: TRBJ2-3
size: -
DNA: TGTGCCAGCAGGGATAATGGGGGCAATACGCAGTATTTT
CDR3: CASRDNGGNTQYF

D: -
V: TRBV2
J: TRBJ1-1
size: few
DNA: TGTGCCAGCAGTGTATCAGTAAACACTGAAGCTTTCTTT
CDR3: CASSVSVNTEAFF

D: TRBD2
V: TRBV7-3
J: TRBJ2-7
size: few
DNA: TGTGCCAGCAGTCCTCTAGCGGGGGGCTCCGAGCAGTACTTC
CDR3: CASSPLAGGSEQYF

D: -
V: TRBV5-6
J: TRBJ1-1
size: -
DNA: TGTGCCAGCAGCTTGGCCGGACAGCGCGATGAAGCTTTCTTT
CDR3: CASSLAGQRDEAFF

D: -
V: TRBV4-2
J: TRBJ2-2
size: -
DNA: TGTGCCAGCAGCGCCCAAACAGGGTTTAACACCGGGGAGCTGTTTTTT
CDR3: CASSAQTGFNTGELFF

D: -
V: TRBV2
J: TRBJ2-1
size: -
DNA: TGTGCCAGCAGTGGGGGGGGCGAGCAGTTCTTC
CDR3: CASSGGGEQFF

D: -
V: TRBV10-3
J: TRBJ1-2
size: -
DNA: TGTGCCATCAGTGTTAGAGGAACACAAGGCTACACCTTC
CDR3: CAISVRGTQGYTF

D: TRBD1
V: TRBV9
J: TRBJ1-6
size: -
DNA: TGTGCCAGCAGCGGAACAGGGGGCAATTCACCCCTCCACTTT
CDR3: CASSGTGGNSPLHF

D: -
V: TRBV27
J: TRBJ2-7
size: -
DNA: TGTGCCAGCAGTACAGGGTTGGGCTACGAGCAGTACTTC
CDR3: CASSTGLGYEQYF

D: -
V: TRBV2
J: TRBJ2-1
size: -
DNA: TGTGCCAGCACCAGACTGTCTAGCATTCCCCGAAGCGATGAGCAGTTCTTC
CDR3: CASTRLSSIPRSDEQFF

D: -
V: TRBV28
J: TRBJ1-5
size: -
DNA: TGTGCCAGCAGTCCCTCCGGACATGCTCCCGATTTT
CDR3: CASSPSGHAPDF

D: TRBD2
V: TRBV2
J: TRBJ2-1
size: -
DNA: TGTGCCAGCAGTGAGGGGACTAGCGGGGCCTACAATGAGCAGTTCTTC
CDR3: CASSEGTSGAYNEQFF

D: TRBD2
V: TRBV6-6
J: TRBJ2-2
size: -
DNA: TGTGCCAGCAGCCACGCAGAGCGGGAGATCGGGGAGCTGTTTTTT
CDR3: CASSHAEREIGELFF

D: -
V: TRBV7-8
J: TRBJ1-2
size: -
DNA: TGTGCCAGCAGCTTATTGGACACCGGCAGCTACACCTTC
CDR3: CASSLLDTGSYTF

D: TRBD2
V: TRBV9
J: TRBJ2-1
size: -
DNA: TGTGCCAGCAGCGTAGACACGGGAGGTAATGAGCAGTTCTTC
CDR3: CASSVDTGGNEQFF

D: -
V: TRBV4-1
J: TRBJ2-5
size: -
DNA: TGCGCCAGCAGCCCCGGACTCGTCGGGGGGACCCAGTACTTC
CDR3: CASSPGLVGGTQYF

D: TRBD2
V: TRBV28
J: TRBJ2-7
size: -
DNA: TGTGCCAGCAGTTCGACACTAGCGGGGGCCCTCTACGAGCAGTACTTC
CDR3: CASSSTLAGALYEQYF

D: -
V: TRBV4-3
J: TRBJ2-5
size: -
DNA: TGCGCCAGCAGCCAAGATACCGGAGGAGAGACCCAGTACTTC
CDR3: CASSQDTGGETQYF

D: -
V: TRBV30
J: TRBJ2-1
size: -
DNA: TGTGCCTGGAGTGGACAGTCCGGCTCCTACAATGAGCAGTTCTTC
CDR3: CAWSGQSGSYNEQFF

D: -
V: TRBV6-5
J: TRBJ1-5
size: -
DNA: TGTGCCAGCATGCGGACTGTCAATCAGCCCCAGCATTTT
CDR3: CASMRTVNQPQHF

D: -
V: TRBV28
J: TRBJ2-7
size: -
DNA: TGTGCCAGCAGTACTTCAGGCTACGAGCAGTACTTC
CDR3: CASSTSGYEQYF

D: -
V: TRBV7-7
J: TRBJ1-3
size: -
DNA: TGTGCTAGCAGCCCGGGAGTTGCTGGAAACACCATATATTTT
CDR3: CASSPGVAGNTIYF

D: -
V: TRBV9
J: TRBJ2-7
size: -
DNA: TGTGCCAGCAGCGCTACGGACAGCGACTCCTACGAGCAGTACTTC
CDR3: CASSATDSDSYEQYF

D: -
V: TRBV5-6
J: TRBJ2-7
size: -
DNA: TGTGCCAGCAGCTTGTTGGGGGGTAAAGAGCAGTACTTC
CDR3: CASSLLGGKEQYF

D: TRBD2
V: TRBV7-7
J: TRBJ2-5
size: once
DNA: TGTGCTAGCAGCGACCTTGGCCTAGCGGGGGGACGAGAGACCCAGTACTTC
CDR3: CASSDLGLAGGRETQYF

D: TRBD1
V: TRBV5-8
J: TRBJ1-5
size: -
DNA: TGTGCCAGCAGCCTGGGACAGATTAGCAATCAGCCCCAGCATTTT
CDR3: CASSLGQISNQPQHF

D: -
V: TRBV9
J: TRBJ2-1
size: -
DNA: TGTGCCAGCAGCAAAGGGGTCTCAGCGGGCTTTAACAATGAGCAGTTCTTC
CDR3: CASSKGVSAGFNNEQFF

D: -
V: TRBV4-1
J: TRBJ1-2
size: -
DNA: TGCGCCAGCAGCCAAGAGGCGAGGGCGGATGGCTACACCTTC
CDR3: CASSQEARADGYTF

D: TRBD2
V: TRBV7-2
J: TRBJ2-1
size: -
DNA: TGTGCCAGCAGCTTAAATTCATGGCGGGGGGGCGCCAATGAGCAGTTCTTC
CDR3: CASSLNSWRGGANEQFF

D: TRBD2
V: TRBV7-3
J: TRBJ2-1
size: -
DNA: TGTGCCAGCAGCTTTTTGGGAGGGAATGAGCAGTTCTTC
CDR3: CASSFLGGNEQFF

D: -
V: TRBV28
J: TRBJ2-7
size: once
DNA: TGTGCCAGCAGTTTGAGACTAGTCGTCGACGAGCAGTACTTC
CDR3: CASSLRLVVDEQYF

D: -
V: TRBV19
J: TRBJ1-1
size: -
DNA: TGTGCCAGTAGTATAGGACAAAACAGGGTGAACACTGAAGCTTTCTTT
CDR3: CASSIGQNRVNTEAFF

D: TRBD2
V: TRBV4-2
J: TRBJ2-7
size: -
DNA: TGTGCCAGCAGCCCGGGGACTAGCGGGGGCTACGAGCAGTACTTC
CDR3: CASSPGTSGGYEQYF

D: -
V: TRBV5-6
J: TRBJ1-3
size: -
DNA: TGTGCCAGCAGCTACAACAGGAACTCTGGAAACACCATATATTTT
CDR3: CASSYNRNSGNTIYF

D: TRBD1
V: TRBV7-8
J: TRBJ1-6
size: -
DNA: TGTGCCAGCAGCTTAGAGGGACAGGGTAATTCACCCCTCCACTTT
CDR3: CASSLEGQGNSPLHF

D: TRBD2
V: TRBV9
J: TRBJ2-1
size: -
DNA: TGTGCCAGCAGCGTAGGGAGGACTAGCGGGAGGGGGGCGGAGCAGTTCTTC
CDR3: CASSVGRTSGRGAEQFF